This entry lists 21 T cell receptor beta chains sequenced from one sample in a study of blood T cell repertoires in COVID-19. Assay: immunoSEQ multiplex PCR; the TCRdb copy retains only in-frame clones and omits some. The table shows some 150,000 clones, with 80% to 90% occurring only once. The sequencing sample was made of peripheral blood. These receptors all come from a man aged 55 to 70 with active or convalescent COVID-19.

The rearrangement links TRBV4-3 to TRBJ1-1; possibly TRBD1 for D (6 bases). Germline CDR1 reads LGHNA; CDR2 reads YSLEER. V shed 3 bases and J shed 5 bases, with 16 bases lying between them. The CDR3 has 15 residues. CDR3 in DNA: TGCGCCAGCAGCCACACGAACAGGGATGGGACTGAAGCTTTCTTT. This encodes CASSHTNRDGTEAFF.

The chain uses TRBV29-1 and TRBJ2-1; D call uncertain. V was cut by 4 bases and J by 2 bases, with 12 bases left in between. The CDR3 consists of 14 residues. Germline loops: CDR1 SQVTM, CDR2 ANQGSEA. The CDR3 spells CSVGLRGPYNEQFF. The CDR3 DNA sequence: TGCAGCGTTGGTTTACGAGGTCCCTACAATGAGCAGTTCTTC.

This chain joins TRBV3-1 (or the pseudogene TRBV3-2) and TRBJ2-7, with 9 bases fitting TRBD1. The CDR3 spans 15 residues. Per the germline V gene, CDR1 is LGHDT and CDR2 is YNNKEL (reference sequence). With V trimmed by 1 base and J by 4 bases, 5 bases remained unmatched. The chain's CDR3 is CASSQGDRDKYEQYF. DNA of the CDR3: TGTGCCAGCAGCCAAGGGGACAGGGATAAGTACGAGCAGTACTTC.

The V and J genes are TRBV30 and TRBJ2-5; D is perhaps TRBD1 (5 bases). This CDR3 spans 18 amino acids. Looked up from germline, CDR1 is GTSNPN and CDR2 is SVGIG (reference sequence). Trimming stripped 0 bases from V and 1 base from J, with 21 bases between. The CDR3 sequence: CAWSVRFATAPTQETQYF. The CDR3 region has the DNA TGTGCCTGGAGTGTACGGTTCGCGACAGCACCTACCCAAGAGACCCAGTACTTC.

Concerning this clone itself: One end of the junction does not line up with germline, which may come from a read error. The V call is TRBV28, the J call TRBJ1-6, with no clear D. Germline V lookup: CDR1 MDHEN, CDR2 SYDVKM. The CDR3 sequence is 12 residues long. The CDR3 here is CASSLPPARPSF. CDR3 sequence (DNA): TGTGCCAGCAGTTTACCCCCAGCCAGGCCTTCTTTT.

This chain connects TRBV28 to TRBJ2-7; TRBD2 matches at 7 bases. The CDR3 contains 15 residues. Trimming at V came to 5 bases and at J to 1 base, leaving 8 bases not matched to a gene. CDR1 and CDR2 (germline): MDHEN, SYDVKM. The CDR3 sequence: CASSGEGRRSYEQYF. CDR3 DNA sequence: TGTGCCAGCAGTGGGGAGGGCAGGAGGTCCTACGAGCAGTACTTC.

The chain is built from TRBV29-1 and TRBJ2-7; 9 nucleotides match TRBD2. J was trimmed by 4 bases and V by 5 bases; bases with no gene match: 15. The CDR3 spans 16 residues. The germline gives CDR1 SQVTM, CDR2 ANQGSEA. CDR3 residues: CSVRAGLAGSGYEQYF. CDR3 bases: TGCAGCGTTCGGGCGGGGCTAGCGGGATCGGGGTACGAGCAGTACTTC.

V and J are TRBV19 and TRBJ1-3; D is unresolved. The CDR3 is made up of 12 amino acids. With 8 bases removed from V and 4 bases from J, the gap between germline ends came to 9 bases. The germline V gene encodes CDR1 LNHDA and CDR2 SQIVND (reference sequence). The CDR3 DNA reads TGTGCCAGTGGGCTCTTCGGAAACACCATATATTTT. Translated, it gives CASGLFGNTIYF.

This chain uses TRBV6-5 with TRBJ2-7; 8 nucleotides align to TRBD1. CDR3 size: 13 residues. Germline lookup yields CDR1 MNHEY and CDR2 SVGAGI. V gave up 6 bases and J gave up 4 bases; unmatched junction bases: 5. CDR3 sequence (DNA): TGTGCCAGCAGCGGCAGGGGGCAATACGAGCAGTACTTC. This encodes CASSGRGQYEQYF.

The chain is built from TRBV6-5 and TRBJ2-7, with 10 bases identical to TRBD1. The trim removed 2 bases at V and 2 bases at J, leaving 0 bases unmatched. Germline CDR1 is MNHEY and CDR2 is SVGAGI. The CDR3 has 14 amino acids. The CDR3: CASSYGQGAYEQYF. The CDR3 DNA is TGTGCCAGCAGTTACGGACAGGGGGCCTACGAGCAGTACTTC.

The chain is built from TRBV7-8 and TRBJ2-7; the match to TRBD2 covers 11 bases. Germline V gene data show CDR1 as SGHVS and CDR2 as FQNEAQ. After removal of 6 bases from V and 4 bases from J, the junction contained 2 bases not matched to a gene. The CDR3 contains 13 residues. CDR3 nucleotide sequence: TGTGCCAGCAGACTAGCGGGAGAGTACGAGCAGTACTTC. Translating gives CASRLAGEYEQYF.

The chain carries TRBV2 and TRBJ2-1, with TRBD2 identical over 11 bases. The CDR3 is 15 residues long. Germline V gene data show CDR1 as SNHLY and CDR2 as FYNNEI. Trimming removed 1 base from V and 9 bases from J; junction bases left unmatched: 5. The CDR3, as DNA: TGTGCCAGCAGTGAAGAACTAGCGGGAGCGAGTGAGCAGTTCTTC. Its translation is CASSEELAGASEQFF.

The chain combines TRBV5-5 with TRBJ2-3; possible D gene TRBD2, 6 bases. CDR3 length: 16 residues. Germline loops: CDR1 SGHKS, CDR2 YYEKEE (reference sequence). V was trimmed by 0 bases and J by 1 base, leaving 12 bases between them. The CDR3 DNA sequence: TGTGCCAGCAGCTTGGATTGGGGCGGGGGCACAGATACGCAGTATTTT. Its protein is CASSLDWGGGTDTQYF.

The CDR3 DNA reads TGTGCCAGCAGGCCCCCCGGGAGCTCCTACGAGCAGTACTTC. Its translation: CASRPPGSSYEQYF. The chain couples TRBV28 to TRBJ2-7; perhaps TRBD2 as D (6 bases). Germline V gene data show CDR1 as MDHEN and CDR2 as SYDVKM. This CDR3 contains 14 residues. Trimming pared 6 bases from V and 0 bases from J, leaving 12 bases between.

This chain uses TRBV5-1 with TRBJ2-7; the match to TRBD1 covers 9 bases. The CDR3 is 15 residues long. From germline, CDR1 is SGHRS and CDR2 YFSETQ. The V segment lost 4 bases and the J segment 3 bases; nucleotides outside the gene matches: 8. The CDR3 sequence is CASSMAGTGHYEQYF. The CDR3 DNA is TGCGCCAGCAGCATGGCCGGGACAGGGCACTACGAGCAGTACTTC.

The chain combines TRBV3-1 (or the pseudogene TRBV3-2) with TRBJ1-1; D is unclear. Germline CDR1 and CDR2: LGHDT and YNNKEL (reference sequence). The CDR3 length is 12 residues. Deletions cut 10 bases from V and 4 bases from J, with 13 bases between. CDR3 sequence: CATSREGTEAFF. In nucleotides, the CDR3 is TGTGCCACTTCTAGGGAGGGCACTGAAGCTTTCTTT.

The V call is TRBV19, the J call TRBJ2-5; 12 bases are shared with TRBD1. In germline, CDR1 is LNHDA, CDR2 SQIVND (reference sequence). The CDR3 spans 16 residues. With V trimmed by 7 bases and J by 1 base, 7 bases remained unmatched. CDR3 loop: CASTTGTGGGQETQYF. CDR3 sequence (DNA): TGTGCCAGTACCACCGGGACAGGGGGCGGCCAAGAGACCCAGTACTTC.

V is TRBV6-6 and J is TRBJ2-7, with 8 bases lining up with TRBD1. V shed 6 bases and J 6 bases; nucleotides not matched to a gene: 10. The CDR3 totals 14 residues. The germline V gene has CDR1 MNHNY and CDR2 SVGAGI (reference sequence). CDR3 coding DNA: TGTGCCAGCAGACGGGACAGGTCACAAGTCGAGCAGTACTTC. It codes for CASRRDRSQVEQYF.

The chain combines TRBV2 with TRBJ2-3; tentatively, D is TRBD2 (5 bases). This CDR3 has 13 amino acids. Germline values: CDR1 SNHLY, CDR2 FYNNEI. Deletions cut 0 bases from V and 14 bases from J, with 15 bases between. Here the CDR3 reads CASSEARAGGLYF. The DNA of the CDR3 is TGTGCCAGCAGTGAAGCGCGGGCAGGCGGCCTGTATTTT.

In its sample, this clone was seen a few times. The chain is built from TRBV30 and TRBJ1-1; no reliable D call. This CDR3 spans 13 amino acids. V lost 1 base to trimming and J lost 1 base, with 7 bases between them. Germline assignment: CDR1 GTSNPN and CDR2 SVGIG (reference sequence). The CDR3 here is CAWSDNKNTEAFF. CDR3 sequence (DNA): TGTGCCTGGAGTGACAATAAGAACACTGAAGCTTTCTTT.

On this clone itself: In the same sample, other DNA sequences code for this CDR3. The rearrangement joins TRBV5-4 to TRBJ1-1; TRBD1 is a possible D gene (6 bases). V dropped 0 bases and J dropped 8 bases, with 11 bases sitting between them. The germline V gene has CDR1 SGHNT and CDR2 YYREEE (reference sequence). CDR3 length: 13 amino acids. For the CDR3, the DNA is TGTGCCAGCAGCTTGGTGTCCGGGACAGAAGCTTTCTTT. This codes for CASSLVSGTEAFF.